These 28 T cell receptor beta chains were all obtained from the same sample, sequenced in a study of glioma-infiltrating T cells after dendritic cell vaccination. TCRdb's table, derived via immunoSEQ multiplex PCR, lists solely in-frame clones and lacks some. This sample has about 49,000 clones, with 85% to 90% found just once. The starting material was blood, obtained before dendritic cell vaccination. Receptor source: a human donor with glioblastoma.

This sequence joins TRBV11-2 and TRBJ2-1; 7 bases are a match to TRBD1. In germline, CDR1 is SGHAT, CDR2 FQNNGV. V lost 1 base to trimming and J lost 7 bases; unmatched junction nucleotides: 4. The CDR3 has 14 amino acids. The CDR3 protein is CASSLGRTGNEQFF. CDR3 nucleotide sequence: TGTGCCAGCAGCTTAGGCAGGACAGGTAATGAGCAGTTCTTC.

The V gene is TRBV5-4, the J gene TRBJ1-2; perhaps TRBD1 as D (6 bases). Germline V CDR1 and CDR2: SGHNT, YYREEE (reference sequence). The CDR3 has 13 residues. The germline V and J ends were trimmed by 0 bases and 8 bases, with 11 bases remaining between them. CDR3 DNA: TGTGCCAGCAGCTTGGACAGGGAGGGAGGCTACACCTTC. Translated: CASSLDREGGYTF.

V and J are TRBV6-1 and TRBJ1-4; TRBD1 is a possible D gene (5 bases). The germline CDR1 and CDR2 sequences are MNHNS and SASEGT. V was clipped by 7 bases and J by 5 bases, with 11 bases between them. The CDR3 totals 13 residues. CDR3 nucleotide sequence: TGTGCCAGCAAGCGACAGAGAAATGAAAAACTGTTTTTT. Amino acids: CASKRQRNEKLFF.

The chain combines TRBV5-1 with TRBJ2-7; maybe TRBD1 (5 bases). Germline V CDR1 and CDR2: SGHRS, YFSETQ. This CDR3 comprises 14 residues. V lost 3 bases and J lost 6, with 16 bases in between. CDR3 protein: CASSSGQGRTEQYF. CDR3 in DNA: TGCGCCAGCAGCTCTGGGCAGGGTCGTACCGAGCAGTACTTC.

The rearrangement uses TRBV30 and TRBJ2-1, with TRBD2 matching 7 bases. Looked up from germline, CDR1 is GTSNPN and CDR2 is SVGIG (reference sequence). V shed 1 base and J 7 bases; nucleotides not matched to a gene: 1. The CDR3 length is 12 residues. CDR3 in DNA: TGTGCCTGGAGTGATAGCGGGAATGAGCAGTTCTTC. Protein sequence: CAWSDSGNEQFF. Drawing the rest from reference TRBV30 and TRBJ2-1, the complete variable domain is SQTIHQWPATLVQPVGSPLSLECTVEGTSNPNLYWYRQAAGRGLQLLFYSVGIGQISSEVPQNLSASRPQDRQFILSSKKLLLSDSGFYLCAWSDSGNEQFFGPGTRLTVL.

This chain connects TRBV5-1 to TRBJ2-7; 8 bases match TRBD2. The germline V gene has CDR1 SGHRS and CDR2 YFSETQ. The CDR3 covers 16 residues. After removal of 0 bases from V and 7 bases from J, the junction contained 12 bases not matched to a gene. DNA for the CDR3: TGCGCCAGCAGCTTGGCCGCCCCGGGAGGGCTTCAAGAGCAGTACTTC. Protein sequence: CASSLAAPGGLQEQYF. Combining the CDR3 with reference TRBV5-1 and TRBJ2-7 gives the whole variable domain KAGVTQTPRYLIKTRGQQVTLSCSPISGHRSVSWYQQTPGQGLQFLFEYFSETQRNKGNFPGRFSGRQFSNSRSEMNVSTLELGDSALYLCASSLAAPGGLQEQYFGPGTRLTVT.

The CDR3 DNA is TGTGCCAGCAGCTTACGGGTGCAGGGGGCCGTAAGCTCCTACAATGAGCAGTTCTTC. Translated, it gives CASSLRVQGAVSSYNEQFF. The chain is built from TRBV11-2 and TRBJ2-1, with TRBD1 identical over 8 bases. This CDR3 comprises 19 residues. Germline loops: CDR1 SGHAT, CDR2 FQNNGV. J was trimmed by 0 bases and V by 2 bases; bases with no gene match: 12.

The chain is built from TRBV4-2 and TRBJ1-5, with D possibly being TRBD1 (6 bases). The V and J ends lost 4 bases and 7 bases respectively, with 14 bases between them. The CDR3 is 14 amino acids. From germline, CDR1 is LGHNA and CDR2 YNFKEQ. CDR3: CASSRGREGQPQHF. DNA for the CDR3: TGTGCCAGCAGCCGGGGGCGCGAGGGACAGCCCCAGCATTTT.

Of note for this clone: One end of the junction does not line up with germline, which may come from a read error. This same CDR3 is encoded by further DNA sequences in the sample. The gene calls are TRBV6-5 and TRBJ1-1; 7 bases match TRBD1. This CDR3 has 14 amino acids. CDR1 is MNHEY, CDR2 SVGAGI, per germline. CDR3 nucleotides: TGTGCCAGCAGTCACGGGACAGCGAACACTGAGGCTTTCTTT. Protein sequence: CASSHGTANTEAFF.

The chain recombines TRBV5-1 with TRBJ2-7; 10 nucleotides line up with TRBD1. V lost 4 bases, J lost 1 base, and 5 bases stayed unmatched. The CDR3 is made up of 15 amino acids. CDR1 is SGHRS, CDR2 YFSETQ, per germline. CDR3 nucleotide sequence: TGCGCCAGCAGCACCGGACAGGGGGGATCCTACGAGCAGTACTTC. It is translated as CASSTGQGGSYEQYF.

CDR3 bases: TGTGCCAGCAGCTTAGAACAGGGAACCGAGCAGTACTTC. This codes for CASSLEQGTEQYF. The chain carries TRBV7-7 and TRBJ2-5; weak D call: TRBD1 (6 bases). Judging by the DNA end, TRBJ2-7 fits better; the J call may be wrong. The CDR3 is 13 amino acids. The germline gives CDR1 SSHAT, CDR2 FNYEAQ (reference sequence).

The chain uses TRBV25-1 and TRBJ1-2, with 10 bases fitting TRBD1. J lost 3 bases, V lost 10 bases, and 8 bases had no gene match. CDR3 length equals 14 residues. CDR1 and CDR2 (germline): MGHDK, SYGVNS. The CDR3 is CATADRGNHYGYTF. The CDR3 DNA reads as TGTGCCACTGCGGACAGGGGGAATCACTATGGCTACACCTTC.

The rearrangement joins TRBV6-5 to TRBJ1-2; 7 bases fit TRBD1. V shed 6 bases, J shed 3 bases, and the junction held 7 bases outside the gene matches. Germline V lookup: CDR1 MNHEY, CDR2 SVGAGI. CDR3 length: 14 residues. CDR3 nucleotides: TGTGCCAGCAGCCCCTCGGGACAGCACTATGGCTACACCTTC. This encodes CASSPSGQHYGYTF.

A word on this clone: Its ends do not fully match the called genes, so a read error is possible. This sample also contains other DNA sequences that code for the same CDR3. The CDR3 sequence: CASSPDKAYGYTF. For the CDR3, the DNA is TGCGCCAGCAGTCCTGACAAGGCCTATGGCTACACCTTC. The chain joins TRBV5-4 to TRBJ1-2, with D hard to call. This CDR3 spans 13 amino acids. The germline V gene has CDR1 SGHNT and CDR2 YYREEE (reference sequence).

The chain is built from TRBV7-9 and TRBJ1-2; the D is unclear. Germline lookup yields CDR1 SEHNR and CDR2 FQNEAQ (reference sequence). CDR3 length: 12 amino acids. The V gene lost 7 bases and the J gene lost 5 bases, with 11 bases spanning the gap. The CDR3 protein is CASTGSLYGYTF. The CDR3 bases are TGTGCCAGCACAGGTTCTCTTTATGGCTACACCTTC.

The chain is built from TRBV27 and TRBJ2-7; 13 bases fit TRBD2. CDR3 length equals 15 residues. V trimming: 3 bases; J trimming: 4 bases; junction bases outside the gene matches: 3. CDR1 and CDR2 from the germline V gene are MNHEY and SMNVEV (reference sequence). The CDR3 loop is CASSLGLAGMYEQYF. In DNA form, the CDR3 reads TGTGCCAGCAGTTTGGGACTAGCGGGAATGTACGAGCAGTACTTC.

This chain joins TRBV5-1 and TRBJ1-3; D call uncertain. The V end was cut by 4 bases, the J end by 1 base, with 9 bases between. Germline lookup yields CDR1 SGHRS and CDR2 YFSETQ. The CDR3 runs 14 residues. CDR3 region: CASSNGQSGNTIYF. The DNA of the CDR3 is TGCGCCAGCAGCAATGGGCAGTCTGGAAACACCATATATTTT. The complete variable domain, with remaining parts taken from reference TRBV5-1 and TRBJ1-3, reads KAGVTQTPRYLIKTRGQQVTLSCSPISGHRSVSWYQQTPGQGLQFLFEYFSETQRNKGNFPGRFSGRQFSNSRSEMNVSTLELGDSALYLCASSNGQSGNTIYFGEGSWLTVV.

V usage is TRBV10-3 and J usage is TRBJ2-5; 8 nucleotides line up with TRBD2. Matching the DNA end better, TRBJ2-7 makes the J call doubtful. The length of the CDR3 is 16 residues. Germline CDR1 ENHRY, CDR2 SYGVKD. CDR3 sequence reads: CAISGEAGAGAYEQYF. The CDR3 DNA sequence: TGTGCCATCAGTGGGGAAGCGGGAGCAGGGGCCTACGAGCAGTACTTC.

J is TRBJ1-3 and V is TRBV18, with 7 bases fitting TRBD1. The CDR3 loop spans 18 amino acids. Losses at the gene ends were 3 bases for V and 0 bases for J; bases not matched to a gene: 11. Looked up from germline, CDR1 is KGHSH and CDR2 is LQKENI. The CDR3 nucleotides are TGTGCCAGCTCACCGTCAGTCCAGCCAGGGGGCTCTGGAAACACCATATATTTT. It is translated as CASSPSVQPGGSGNTIYF.

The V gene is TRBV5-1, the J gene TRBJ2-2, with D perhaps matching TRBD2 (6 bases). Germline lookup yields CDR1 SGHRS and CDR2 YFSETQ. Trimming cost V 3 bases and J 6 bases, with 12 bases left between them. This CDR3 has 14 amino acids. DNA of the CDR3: TGCGCCAGCAGCTCCGGGACGGGGGCCGGGGAGCTGTTTTTT. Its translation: CASSSGTGAGELFF.

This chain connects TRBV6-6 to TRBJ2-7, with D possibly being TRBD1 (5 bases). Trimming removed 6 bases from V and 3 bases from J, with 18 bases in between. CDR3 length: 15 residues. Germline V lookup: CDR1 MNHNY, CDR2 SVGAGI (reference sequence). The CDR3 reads CASSRLSSGNYEQYF. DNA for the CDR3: TGTGCCAGCAGCCGTCTTTCGTCAGGGAACTACGAGCAGTACTTC.

Here the CDR3 reads CASSPDRGGYTF. The DNA for the CDR3 is TGTGCCAGCAGCCCCGACAGGGGAGGCTACACCTTC. This chain joins TRBV7-2 and TRBJ1-2, with TRBD1 matching over 8 bases. Looked up from germline, CDR1 is SGHTA and CDR2 is FQGNSA. The CDR3 runs to 12 residues. The junction had 4 bases not matched to a gene; V was cut back by 5 bases and J by 8 bases.

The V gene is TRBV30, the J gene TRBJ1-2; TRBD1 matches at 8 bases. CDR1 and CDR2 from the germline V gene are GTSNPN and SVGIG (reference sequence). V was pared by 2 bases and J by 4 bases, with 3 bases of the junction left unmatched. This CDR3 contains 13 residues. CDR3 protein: CAWSRGQGYGYTF. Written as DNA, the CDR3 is TGTGCCTGGAGTCGAGGACAGGGCTATGGCTACACCTTC.

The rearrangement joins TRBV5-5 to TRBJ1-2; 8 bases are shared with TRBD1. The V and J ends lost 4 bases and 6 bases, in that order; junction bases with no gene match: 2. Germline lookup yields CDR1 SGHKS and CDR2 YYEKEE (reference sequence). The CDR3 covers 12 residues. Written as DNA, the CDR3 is TGTGCCAGCAGCAAACAGGGGGATGGCTACACCTTC. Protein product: CASSKQGDGYTF.

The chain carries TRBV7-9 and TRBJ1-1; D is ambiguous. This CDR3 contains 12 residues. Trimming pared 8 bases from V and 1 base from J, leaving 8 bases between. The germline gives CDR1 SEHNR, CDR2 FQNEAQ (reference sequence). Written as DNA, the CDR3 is TGTGCCAGCCAACCGGGGAACACTGAAGCTTTCTTT. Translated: CASQPGNTEAFF.

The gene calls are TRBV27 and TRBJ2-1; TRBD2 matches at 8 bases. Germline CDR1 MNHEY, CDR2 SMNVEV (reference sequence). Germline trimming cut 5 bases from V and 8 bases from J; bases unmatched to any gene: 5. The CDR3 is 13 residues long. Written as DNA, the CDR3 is TGTGCCAGCAGTCCTCGGGGGGGCCATGAGCAGTTCTTC. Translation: CASSPRGGHEQFF.

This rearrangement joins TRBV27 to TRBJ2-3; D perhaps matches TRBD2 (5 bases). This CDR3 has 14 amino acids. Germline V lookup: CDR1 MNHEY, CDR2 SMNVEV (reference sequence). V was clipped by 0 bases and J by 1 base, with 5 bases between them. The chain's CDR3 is CASSLSRGTDTQYF. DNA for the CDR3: TGTGCCAGCAGTTTATCGAGGGGCACAGATACGCAGTATTTT.

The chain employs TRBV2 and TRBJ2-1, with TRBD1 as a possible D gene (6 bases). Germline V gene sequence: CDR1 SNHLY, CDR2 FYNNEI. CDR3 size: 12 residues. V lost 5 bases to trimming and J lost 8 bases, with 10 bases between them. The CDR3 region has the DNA TGTGCCAGCAGTACAGGGCGGGATGAGCAGTTCTTC. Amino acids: CASSTGRDEQFF.